The 9 T cell receptor beta chains reported below all come from one sample, sequenced in a study of graft-versus-host responses after intestinal transplantation. Sequencing was performed with immunoSEQ multiplex PCR; in TCRdb, only in-frame clones are kept and a portion is missing. The sample yields 84,000 or so clones, roughly 84% seen once. Their antigens are not known. Material: unstimulated CD8+ T cells sorted from spleen or lymph node cells, obtained before transplant. The receptors were gathered from a human donor who was the organ donor for an intestinal transplant.

The V call is TRBV6-1, the J call TRBJ1-2; the D is unclear. Germline V CDR1 and CDR2: MNHNS, SASEGT. Between the trimmed V and J ends, which lost 0 bases and 8 bases, there was a span of 16 bases. There are 15 residues in the CDR3. The CDR3 DNA reads as TGTGCCAGCAGTGAAGCCCCGTCCGGGTCTTACGGCTACACCTTC. Translation gives CASSEAPSGSYGYTF.

V gene TRBV27 combines with J gene TRBJ2-7; weak D call: TRBD1 (6 bases). This CDR3 is 16 amino acids long. Trimming stripped 4 bases from V and 1 base from J, with 17 bases between. Germline loops: CDR1 MNHEY, CDR2 SMNVEV (reference sequence). CDR3 sequence (DNA): TGTGCCAGCAGTTCCGTCGTACAGGGTAGGTCCTACGAGCAGTACTTC. Translation gives CASSSVVQGRSYEQYF.

J is TRBJ1-2 and V is TRBV28; TRBD1 agrees at 7 bases. V lost 5 bases to trimming and J lost 7 bases; unmatched junction nucleotides: 13. Germline-derived CDR1 and CDR2 are MDHEN and SYDVKM. This CDR3 has 15 residues. The CDR3 DNA reads TGTGCCAGCAGTCCGACAGGGAGAGGAGGTGGTGGCTACACCTTC. Its translation: CASSPTGRGGGGYTF.

The V and J genes are TRBV27 and TRBJ2-7; D call uncertain. Looked up from germline, CDR1 is MNHEY and CDR2 is SMNVEV (reference sequence). This CDR3 region has 11 residues. The V and J ends lost 3 bases and 6 bases respectively, with 6 bases between them. The CDR3 protein is CASSLGFEQYF. The CDR3 nucleotides read TGTGCCAGCAGTTTGGGCTTCGAGCAGTACTTC.

The chain couples TRBV7-9 to TRBJ2-1; TRBD1 or TRBD2 may be the D gene (5 bases each). With 4 bases removed from V and 5 bases from J, the gap between germline ends came to 18 bases. CDR3 length equals 16 residues. Germline V lookup: CDR1 SEHNR, CDR2 FQNEAQ (reference sequence). DNA for the CDR3: TGTGCCAGCAGCTCTCCGGGACGGAAGACGAACAATGAGCAGTTCTTC. Encoded protein: CASSSPGRKTNNEQFF.

This chain links TRBV6-1 with TRBJ2-2; the match to TRBD1 covers 7 bases. Germline trimming cut 5 bases from V and 3 bases from J; bases unmatched to any gene: 3. Germline lookup yields CDR1 MNHNS and CDR2 SASEGT. This CDR3 contains 14 residues. The chain's CDR3 is CASSRGPDTGELFF. CDR3 nucleotide sequence: TGTGCCAGCAGTAGGGGGCCCGACACCGGGGAGCTGTTTTTT.

This CDR3 reads CASTTGLAGDTYSYEQYF. CDR3 bases: TGTGCCAGCACCACCGGACTAGCGGGGGATACCTACTCCTACGAGCAGTACTTC. V and J are TRBV2 and TRBJ2-7, with 13 positions matching TRBD2. The J segment lost 0 bases and the V segment lost 7 bases, leaving 12 bases of the junction unmatched. From germline, CDR1 is SNHLY and CDR2 FYNNEI. This CDR3 comprises 18 residues.

This sequence joins TRBV7-9 and TRBJ1-3, with D hard to call. This CDR3 has 16 residues. The ends were cut back, 6 bases at V and 4 bases at J, with 19 bases in the middle. Germline V gene lookup returns CDR1 SEHNR and CDR2 FQNEAQ (reference sequence). The CDR3 DNA sequence: TGTGCCAGCAGGTTCTATAGAGACGAAGGCGGAAACACCATATATTTT. The encoded protein is CASRFYRDEGGNTIYF. Complete variable domain (other parts from reference TRBV7-9 and TRBJ1-3): DTGVSQNPRHKITKRGQNVTFRCDPISEHNRLYWYRQTLGQGPEFLTYFQNEAQLEKSRLLSDRFSAERPKGSFSTLEIQRTEQGDSAMYLCASRFYRDEGGNTIYFGEGSWLTVV.

This chain uses TRBV4-2 with TRBJ2-7; possibly TRBD1 or TRBD2 for D (5 bases each). This CDR3 has 14 residues. V was pared by 4 bases and J by 7 bases, with 17 bases between. Germline assignment: CDR1 LGHNA and CDR2 YNFKEQ. The CDR3 reads CASSLGAQRGEQYF. CDR3 in DNA: TGTGCCAGCAGCCTAGGCGCGCAGAGGGGAGAGCAGTACTTC.